This T cell receptor (beta chain) appears in the sequencing data of a study of blood T cell repertoires in COVID-19. Overall study context: Acute and convalescent COVID-19 specimens originated in the United States, Italy and Spain.

The CDR3 runs 15 residues. J was trimmed by 7 bases and V by 9 bases; bases with no gene match: 9. Per the germline V gene, CDR1 is KGHDR and CDR2 is SFDVKD. As processed by the authors: Researchers report that nucleated cell counts were estimated from reference gene primer amplification. Method: immunoSEQ multiplex PCR; TCRdb's copy keeps in-frame clones and lacks some. That table furnishes V, J and clone size, whereas the DNA furnished D and trimming. The sample has over 200,000 clones, around nine tenths seen once. The material sequenced was peripheral blood. The receptor's source is a man in his sixties who had recovered from COVID-19. The chain combines TRBV24-1 with TRBJ1-4; 11 nucleotides line up with TRBD1. The CDR3 reads CATPGQGASIEKLFF. CDR3 nucleotides: TGTGCCACCCCCGGACAGGGGGCTTCTATTGAAAAACTGTTTTTT.